The entry that follows covers one T cell receptor (beta chain) sequence. Its specificity is unknown. An end of the junction differs from the germline gene, which may be a read error. CDR3 length equals 13 residues. Per germline, CDR1 DFQATT and CDR2 SNEGSKA (reference sequence). PCR was performed a second time for about 6 to 12 cycles using a sample-barcoded 5' primer and a J-beta primer mix. A template-switch adaptor with 12 random nucleotides tagged each cDNA molecule. TCRdb called the 5' RACE reads again in MiXCR, with one record for every CDR3 protein. The sample carries fewer than 2,000,000 distinct CDR3 sequences, 35% to 50% recorded once. The data stem from a study of blood T cells in healthy people across ages. At the level of the study: Template switching captured about one barcoded beta molecule per two T cells. Study observations and caveats: Diversity was higher, and naive CD4+ cells more numerous, in long-lived donors than in aged donors. While age rose, TCR beta diversity per million T cells dropped in a roughly linear way.

Sequencing was done on a sample of blood. The chain joins TRBV20-1 to TRBJ2-7; D is undetermined. The clonotype comes from a human donor in good health. The CDR3: CGARHTFSYEQYF. CDR3 sequence (DNA): TGCGGTGCTAGACATACATTTTCCTACGAGCAGTACTTC.